The 5 T cell receptor beta chains below all came from one sample that was sequenced in a study of shared clonotypes between healthy human individuals. Naive CD8 populations comprised CD45RO-negative cells positively selected for CCR7, excluding terminally differentiated effector memory CD45RA+ cells. Produced via immunoSEQ multiplex PCR; TCRdb's table is partial and in-frame only. Of about 820,000 clones detected, 90% to 95% appear once; the ten largest clones hold nearly 25%. The sample was naive CD8+ T cells sorted from blood. The receptors come from a man aged 25 to 45 in good health.

V and J are TRBV5-4 and TRBJ1-1; unclear D gene. CDR3 length: 15 residues. The V gene's germline CDR1 is SGHNT and CDR2 YYREEE (reference sequence). Trimming removed 3 bases at V and 2 bases at J, with 14 bases between. CDR3: CASSYRAAGNTEAFF. CDR3 in DNA: TGTGCCAGCAGCTATCGAGCTGCGGGAAACACTGAAGCTTTCTTT. The full variable domain, rest sourced from reference TRBV5-4 and TRBJ1-1, is ETGVTQSPTHLIKTRGQQVTLRCSSQSGHNTVSWYQQALGQGPQFIFQYYREEENGRGNFPPRFSGLQFPNYSSELNVNALELDDSALYLCASSYRAAGNTEAFFGQGTRLTVV.

This clone is a singleton in its sample. The genes are TRBV6-1 and TRBJ2-1; a possible D gene is TRBD1 (5 bases). The CDR3 is 13 amino acids. Trimming removed 4 bases from V and 6 bases from J, with 10 bases in between. Germline loops: CDR1 MNHNS, CDR2 SASEGT. CDR3 amino acids: CASSASRVNEQFF. Here the CDR3 DNA reads TGTGCCAGCAGTGCATCCAGGGTCAATGAGCAGTTCTTC.

The CDR3, as DNA: TGTGCCAGCAGCGTAGGGACTAGCATTTCTGACGAGCAGTACTTC. Protein: CASSVGTSISDEQYF. The rearrangement joins TRBV9 to TRBJ2-7; 8 bases line up with TRBD2. In germline, CDR1 is SGDLS, CDR2 YYNGEE. Trimming cost V 0 bases and J 5 bases; bases outside gene matches: 7. This CDR3 has 15 amino acids.

The chain links TRBV11-2 to TRBJ2-3; TRBD2 is a possible D gene (6 bases). Germline lookup yields CDR1 SGHAT and CDR2 FQNNGV. The CDR3 consists of 18 residues. V was trimmed by 4 bases and J by 4 bases, leaving 24 bases between them. The CDR3, as DNA: TGTGCCAGCAGCTCAGGATGGAGGGAAACCCTTTTCGCAGATACGCAGTATTTT. Its translation: CASSSGWRETLFADTQYF. The variable domain in full, completed from reference TRBV11-2 and TRBJ2-3, reads EAGVAQSPRYKIIEKRQSVAFWCNPISGHATLYWYQQILGQGPKLLIQFQNNGVVDDSQLPKDRFSAERLKGVDSTLKIQPAKLEDSAVYLCASSSGWRETLFADTQYFGPGTRLTVL.

This clone came up a few times. This chain links TRBV10-1 with TRBJ2-7; 7 bases line up with TRBD1. From germline, CDR1 is WNHNN and CDR2 SYGVQD (reference sequence). V was clipped by 0 bases and J by 5 bases; unmatched bases: 1. The CDR3 sequence is 13 residues long. CDR3 coding DNA: TGCGCCAGCAGTGAGTCGACAGGGCACGAGCAGTACTTC. Residues: CASSESTGHEQYF.